The source of this T cell receptor (beta chain) is a study of cytomegalovirus exposure and HLA in healthy donors. Germline V gene data show CDR1 as SEHNR and CDR2 as FQNEAQ (reference sequence). V dropped 5 bases and J dropped 0 bases, with 13 bases sitting between them. CDR3 length: 15 residues. The PCR was carried out with 60 Vbeta primers and 13 Jbeta primers. Method: immunoSEQ multiplex PCR; TCRdb's copy keeps in-frame clones and lacks some. This repertoire includes roughly 80,000 clones. The TCR was taken from a man aged 45-65 years in good health and CMV-seronegative. The sequenced sample consisted of PBMCs. V and J are TRBV7-9 and TRBJ1-1; no definite D call. CDR3 region: CASSPETKMNTEAFF. The CDR3 DNA reads as TGTGCCAGCAGCCCAGAGACAAAGATGAACACTGAAGCTTTCTTT. The full variable domain, its missing parts supplied by reference TRBV7-9 and TRBJ1-1, is DTGVSQNPRHKITKRGQNVTFRCDPISEHNRLYWYRQTLGQGPEFLTYFQNEAQLEKSRLLSDRFSAERPKGSFSTLEIQRTEQGDSAMYLCASSPETKMNTEAFFGQGTRLTVV.